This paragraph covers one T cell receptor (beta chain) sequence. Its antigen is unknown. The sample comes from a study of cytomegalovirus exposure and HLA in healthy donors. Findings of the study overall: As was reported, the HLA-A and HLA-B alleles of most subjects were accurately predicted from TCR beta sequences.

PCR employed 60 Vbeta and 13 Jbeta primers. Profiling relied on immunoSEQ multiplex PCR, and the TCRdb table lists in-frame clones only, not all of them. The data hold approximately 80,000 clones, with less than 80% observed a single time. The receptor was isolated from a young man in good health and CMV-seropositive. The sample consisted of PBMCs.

The CDR3 sequence: CASSYSPDPTGEQYF. The CDR3 region has the DNA TGTGCCAGCAGTTACTCCCCTGACCCTACAGGCGAGCAGTACTTC. The V call is TRBV6-5, the J call TRBJ2-7; maybe TRBD1 (5 bases). Germline-derived CDR1 and CDR2 are MNHEY and SVGAGI. This CDR3 is built from 15 residues. Deletions cut 0 bases from V and 6 bases from J, with 15 bases between.